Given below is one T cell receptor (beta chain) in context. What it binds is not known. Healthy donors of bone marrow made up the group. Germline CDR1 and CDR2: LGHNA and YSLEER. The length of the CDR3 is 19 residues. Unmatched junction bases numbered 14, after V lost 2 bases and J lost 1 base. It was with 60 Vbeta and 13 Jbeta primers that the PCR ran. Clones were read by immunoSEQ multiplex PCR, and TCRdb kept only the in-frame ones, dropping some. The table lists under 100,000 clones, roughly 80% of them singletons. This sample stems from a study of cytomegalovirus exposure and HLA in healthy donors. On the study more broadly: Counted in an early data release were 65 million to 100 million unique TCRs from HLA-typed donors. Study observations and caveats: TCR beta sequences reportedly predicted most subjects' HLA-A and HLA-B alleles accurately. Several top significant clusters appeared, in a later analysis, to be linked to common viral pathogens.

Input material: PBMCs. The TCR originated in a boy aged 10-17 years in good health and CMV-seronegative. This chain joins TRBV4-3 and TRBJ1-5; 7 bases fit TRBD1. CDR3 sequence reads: CASSQSLRPTGASNQPQHF. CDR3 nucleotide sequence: TGCGCCAGCAGCCAATCCCTACGCCCTACAGGGGCAAGCAATCAGCCCCAGCATTTT.